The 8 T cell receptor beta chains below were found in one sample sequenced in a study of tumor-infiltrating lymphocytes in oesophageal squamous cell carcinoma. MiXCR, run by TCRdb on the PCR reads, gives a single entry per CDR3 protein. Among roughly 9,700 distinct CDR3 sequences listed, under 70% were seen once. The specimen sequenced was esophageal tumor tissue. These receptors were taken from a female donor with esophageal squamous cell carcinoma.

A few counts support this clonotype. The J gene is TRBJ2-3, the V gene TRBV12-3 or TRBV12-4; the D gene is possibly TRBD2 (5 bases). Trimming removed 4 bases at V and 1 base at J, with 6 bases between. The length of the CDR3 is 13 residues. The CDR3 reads CASSYGGTDTQYF. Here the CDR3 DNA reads TGTGCCAGCAGTTACGGGGGCACAGATACGCAGTATTTT.

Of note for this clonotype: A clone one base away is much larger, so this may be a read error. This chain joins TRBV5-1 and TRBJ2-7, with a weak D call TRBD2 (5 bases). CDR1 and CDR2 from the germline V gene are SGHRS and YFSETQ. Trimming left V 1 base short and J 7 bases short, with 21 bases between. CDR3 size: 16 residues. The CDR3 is CASSLKRTDFYNEQYF. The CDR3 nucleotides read TGCGCCAGCAGCTTGAAGAGGACTGATTTCTACAATGAGCAGTACTTC. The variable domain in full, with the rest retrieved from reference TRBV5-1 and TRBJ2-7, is KAGVTQTPRYLIKTRGQQVTLSCSPISGHRSVSWYQQTPGQGLQFLFEYFSETQRNKGNFPGRFSGRQFSNSRSEMNVSTLELGDSALYLCASSLKRTDFYNEQYFGPGTRLTVT.

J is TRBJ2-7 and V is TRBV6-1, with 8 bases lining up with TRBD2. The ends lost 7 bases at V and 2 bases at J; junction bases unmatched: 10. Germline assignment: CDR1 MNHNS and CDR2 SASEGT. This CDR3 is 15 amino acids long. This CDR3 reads CASTGIAGNAYEQYF. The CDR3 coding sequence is TGTGCCAGCACCGGAATAGCGGGAAACGCCTACGAGCAGTACTTC.

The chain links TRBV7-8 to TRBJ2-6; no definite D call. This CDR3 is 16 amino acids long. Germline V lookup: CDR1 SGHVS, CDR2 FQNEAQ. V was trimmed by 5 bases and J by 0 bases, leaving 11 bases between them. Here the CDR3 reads CASSPQPVSGANVLTF. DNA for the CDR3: TGTGCCAGCAGCCCCCAGCCCGTCTCTGGGGCCAACGTCCTGACTTTC.

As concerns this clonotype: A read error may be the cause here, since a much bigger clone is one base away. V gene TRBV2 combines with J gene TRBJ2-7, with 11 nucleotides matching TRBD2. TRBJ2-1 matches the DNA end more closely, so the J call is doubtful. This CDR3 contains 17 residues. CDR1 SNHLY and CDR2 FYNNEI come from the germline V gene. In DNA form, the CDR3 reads TGTGCCAGCAGTGAAGCCGGACTAGCGGGCCTAACCTACGAGCAGTTCTTC. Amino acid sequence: CASSEAGLAGLTYEQFF.

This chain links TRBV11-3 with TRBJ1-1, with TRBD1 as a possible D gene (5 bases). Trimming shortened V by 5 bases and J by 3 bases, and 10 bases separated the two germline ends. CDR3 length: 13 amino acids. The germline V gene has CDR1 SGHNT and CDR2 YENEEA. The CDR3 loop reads CASSPRGDTEAFF. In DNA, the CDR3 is TGTGCCAGCAGCCCCCGGGGGGACACTGAAGCTTTCTTT.

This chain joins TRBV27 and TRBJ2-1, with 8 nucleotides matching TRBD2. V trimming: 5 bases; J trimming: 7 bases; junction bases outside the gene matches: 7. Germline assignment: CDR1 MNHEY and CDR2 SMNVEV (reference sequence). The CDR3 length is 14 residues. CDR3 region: CASSKTSDANEQFF. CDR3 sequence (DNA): TGTGCCAGCAGTAAGACTAGCGACGCTAATGAGCAGTTCTTC.

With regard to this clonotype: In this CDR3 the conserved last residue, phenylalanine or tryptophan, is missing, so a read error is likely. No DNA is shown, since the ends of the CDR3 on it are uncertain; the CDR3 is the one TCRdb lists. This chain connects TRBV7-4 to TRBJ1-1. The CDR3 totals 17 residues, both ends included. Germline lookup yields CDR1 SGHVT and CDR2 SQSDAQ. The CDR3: CASSLEYGSGYTFGSAP.